This passage covers 30 T cell receptor beta chains from one sample sequenced in a study of cytomegalovirus exposure and HLA in healthy donors. The PCR had 60 Vbeta and 13 Jbeta primers. Clones were sequenced by immunoSEQ multiplex PCR, and TCRdb holds only the in-frame ones, with some missing. The table records over 40,000 clones, roughly 87% of them present only once. The sample was PBMCs. The receptors stem from a woman aged 40 to 50 in good health and CMV-seropositive.

This clone was picked up a small number of times. The chain carries TRBV6-5 and TRBJ1-5; D might be TRBD1 (5 bases). The V and J ends lost 7 bases and 6 bases respectively, with 13 bases between them. CDR1 and CDR2 (germline): MNHEY, SVGAGI. The CDR3 is 13 amino acids. The CDR3 DNA is TGTGCCAGCAAAGGAGGGGCCATTCAGCCCCAGCATTTT. Its translation is CASKGGAIQPQHF.

This chain links TRBV27 with TRBJ2-3; D is perhaps TRBD2 (5 bases). This CDR3 is built from 16 residues. The germline V gene has CDR1 MNHEY and CDR2 SMNVEV (reference sequence). V was cut by 3 bases and J by 6 bases, with 19 bases left in between. Here the CDR3 DNA reads TGTGCCAGCAGTTTTAGTGTAGGTGGACCGGGGGATACGCAGTATTTT. Encoded protein: CASSFSVGGPGDTQYF.

The V gene is TRBV28, the J gene TRBJ1-3; no definite D call. Between the trimmed V and J ends, which lost 6 bases and 1 base, there was a span of 13 bases. CDR3 length equals 15 residues. Germline assignment: CDR1 MDHEN and CDR2 SYDVKM. The CDR3 sequence: CASRKSGSSGNTIYF. CDR3 in DNA: TGTGCCAGCAGAAAGTCTGGCAGTTCTGGAAACACCATATATTTT.

The V gene is TRBV5-6, the J gene TRBJ1-2, with D perhaps TRBD1 (6 bases). Germline values: CDR1 SGHDT, CDR2 YYEEEE. There are 15 residues in the CDR3. Trimming cost V 6 bases and J 5 bases, with 20 bases left between them. CDR3 coding DNA: TGTGCCAGCACCCCGTATGGGGGCCCCGTATATGGCTACACCTTC. Translation: CASTPYGGPVYGYTF.

The chain employs TRBV10-3 and TRBJ2-3; the D gene is possibly TRBD2 (5 bases). The V end lost 6 bases, the J end lost 5 bases, and 15 bases lay between the germline ends. CDR3 size: 14 residues. Per the germline V gene, CDR1 is ENHRY and CDR2 is SYGVKD. The CDR3 DNA follows: TGTGCCATCAGCAGTAGCACGGGGATAGATACGCAGTATTTT. Translating it yields CAISSSTGIDTQYF.

V usage is TRBV18 and J usage is TRBJ2-2; 8 bases are shared with TRBD1. This CDR3 has 17 residues. J gave up 4 bases and V 3 bases, and 10 bases lay outside the gene matches. Germline V gene sequence: CDR1 KGHSH, CDR2 LQKENI. DNA of the CDR3: TGTGCCAGCTCACCCCTAGGTGGGACAGGAGCCACCGGGGAGCTGTTTTTT. This translates into CASSPLGGTGATGELFF.

This rearrangement joins TRBV19 to TRBJ2-2; 9 bases are a match to TRBD1. This CDR3 is built from 14 residues. Looked up from germline, CDR1 is LNHDA and CDR2 is SQIVND (reference sequence). V shed 4 bases, J shed 7 bases, and the junction held 4 bases outside the gene matches. The CDR3 nucleotides are TGTGCCAGTAGTAGACGGGACAGGGTCGGGGAGCTGTTTTTT. This translates into CASSRRDRVGELFF.

The chain employs TRBV6-4 and TRBJ2-3, with 9 bases lining up with TRBD2. The CDR3 is made up of 15 amino acids. Trimming removed 3 bases from V and 2 bases from J; junction bases left unmatched: 3. In germline, CDR1 is MRHNA, CDR2 SNTAGT. The CDR3 DNA is TGTGCCAGCAGTGAGCGGGGGGGCCCCACAGATACGCAGTATTTT. Translating gives CASSERGGPTDTQYF.

This clone was detected a few times. This chain links TRBV14 with TRBJ2-6; D gene unclear. Trimming removed 2 bases at V and 4 bases at J, with 3 bases between. The CDR3 runs 13 residues. Germline V CDR1 and CDR2: SGHDN, FVKESK. The CDR3 sequence: CASSQTGANVLTF. In nucleotides, the CDR3 is TGTGCCAGCAGCCAAACAGGGGCCAACGTCCTGACTTTC.

This clone was observed a handful of times. The gene calls are TRBV19 and TRBJ1-1; D perhaps matches TRBD1 (5 bases). Germline V gene lookup returns CDR1 LNHDA and CDR2 SQIVND (reference sequence). The V and J ends lost 11 bases and 8 bases respectively, with 21 bases between them. This CDR3 region has 13 residues. CDR3 residues: CASCGADNSEAFF. The CDR3 region has the DNA TGTGCCTCCTGTGGGGCTGATAATTCGGAAGCTTTCTTT.

This clone is a singleton in its sample. The chain couples TRBV7-9 to TRBJ2-1; a possible D gene is TRBD1 (7 bases). Germline CDR1 is SEHNR and CDR2 is FQNEAQ (reference sequence). The CDR3 is made up of 13 amino acids. The V end lost 9 bases, the J end lost 6 bases, and 15 bases lay between the germline ends. The chain's CDR3 is CARAGQRGNEQFF. The DNA of the CDR3 is TGTGCCAGGGCGGGACAGAGAGGCAATGAGCAGTTCTTC.

CDR3 DNA: TGTGCCAGCAGCCACCCAGGTCAGCCCCAGCATTTT. It yields the protein CASSHPGQPQHF. The chain joins TRBV7-9 to TRBJ1-5; no reliable D call. Germline CDR1 reads SEHNR; CDR2 reads FQNEAQ (reference sequence). The CDR3 runs 12 residues. Trimming removed 5 bases at V and 6 bases at J, with 8 bases between.

This chain uses TRBV5-1 with TRBJ2-2; TRBD1 matches at 9 bases. CDR3 length: 15 residues. V lost 4 bases, J lost 5 bases, and 6 bases stayed unmatched. The germline V gene encodes CDR1 SGHRS and CDR2 YFSETQ. The CDR3 loop is CASSGTGQGTGELFF. CDR3 DNA: TGCGCCAGCAGCGGGACAGGGCAGGGAACCGGGGAGCTGTTTTTT.

The V call is TRBV30, the J call TRBJ1-2; TRBD1 aligns across 7 bases. The CDR3 sequence is 15 residues long. The V gene's germline CDR1 is GTSNPN and CDR2 SVGIG (reference sequence). J was trimmed by 4 bases and V by 3 bases; bases with no gene match: 11. CDR3 region: CAWSSPSQGTYGYTF. CDR3 nucleotides: TGTGCCTGGAGCTCCCCCTCACAGGGGACCTATGGCTACACCTTC.

The chain combines TRBV29-1 with TRBJ1-3; D possibly corresponds to TRBD1 (5 bases). Germline CDR1 is SQVTM and CDR2 is ANQGSEA. The CDR3 totals 13 residues. Trimming cost V 0 bases and J 4 bases, with 7 bases left between them. As DNA, the CDR3 is TGCAGCGTTGAAGAGGGGGGGGGAAACACCATATATTTT. Protein product: CSVEEGGGNTIYF.

The sample holds one count of this clone. The genes are TRBV5-1 and TRBJ2-3; 7 positions match TRBD1. CDR1 and CDR2 (germline): SGHRS, YFSETQ. The CDR3 loop spans 15 amino acids. Germline trimming cut 4 bases from V and 1 base from J; bases unmatched to any gene: 6. The CDR3 loop is CASSQQGYGTDTQYF. DNA of the CDR3: TGCGCCAGCAGCCAACAGGGGTATGGCACAGATACGCAGTATTTT.

The chain joins TRBV7-3 to TRBJ2-7; 7 bases map to TRBD2. Per germline, CDR1 SGHTA and CDR2 FQGTGA. V was pared by 5 bases and J by 3 bases, with 10 bases of the junction left unmatched. The CDR3 covers 15 residues. CDR3 sequence reads: CASSLFGGVGYEQYF. DNA of the CDR3: TGTGCCAGCAGCCTTTTTGGGGGGGTTGGCTACGAGCAGTACTTC.

This rearrangement joins TRBV6-5 to TRBJ1-2; D is unclear. CDR3 length: 13 amino acids. V lost 3 bases, J lost 5 bases, and 10 bases lay in between. Germline assignment: CDR1 MNHEY and CDR2 SVGAGI. The CDR3 loop is CASSYQAGYGYTF. As DNA, the CDR3 is TGTGCCAGCAGTTATCAGGCTGGGTATGGCTACACCTTC.

This clone was counted only a few times. The V call is TRBV6-5, the J call TRBJ2-1, with D maybe TRBD1 (6 bases). This CDR3 has 13 amino acids. V lost 8 bases to trimming and J lost 3 bases, with 11 bases between them. CDR1 is MNHEY, CDR2 SVGAGI, per germline. The CDR3 DNA follows: TGTGCCAGCGGAACAGGGCTCTACAATGAGCAGTTCTTC. This translates into CASGTGLYNEQFF.

V usage is TRBV6-1 and J usage is TRBJ2-7; D is unclear. Trimming pared 3 bases from V and 4 bases from J, leaving 10 bases between. Germline assignment: CDR1 MNHNS and CDR2 SASEGT. This CDR3 is 13 amino acids long. CDR3 in DNA: TGTGCCAGCAGTGACGGCGGTAGGTACGAGCAGTACTTC. It yields the protein CASSDGGRYEQYF.

As DNA, the CDR3 is TGTGCCAGCAGCGCGGAACTAGCGGGGGGGCAAAATACGCAGTATTTT. It codes for CASSAELAGGQNTQYF. V and J are TRBV6-4 and TRBJ2-3; 13 bases agree with TRBD2. Germline CDR1 is MRHNA and CDR2 is SNTAGT. There are 16 residues in the CDR3. Trimming removed 6 bases from V and 7 bases from J; junction bases left unmatched: 10.

The chain has TRBV19 and TRBJ1-2, with TRBD1 matching over 9 bases. J gave up 14 bases and V 4 bases, and 5 bases lay outside the gene matches. Germline loops: CDR1 LNHDA, CDR2 SQIVND (reference sequence). The CDR3 runs 11 residues. This CDR3 reads CASSTGTGRTF. Here the CDR3 DNA reads TGTGCCAGTAGTACCGGGACAGGGCGGACCTTC.

This chain connects TRBV28 to TRBJ1-5; D uncertain. CDR1 is MDHEN and CDR2 is SYDVKM in the germline V gene. V lost 5 bases and J 0 bases, leaving 11 bases between the germline ends. This CDR3 is 15 amino acids long. Here the CDR3 DNA reads TGTGCCAGCAGTCCAAACTTGCATAGCAATCAGCCCCAGCATTTT. It codes for CASSPNLHSNQPQHF.

V and J are TRBV5-5 and TRBJ1-5; 12 bases agree with TRBD1. The CDR3 is 15 residues long. CDR1 is SGHKS and CDR2 is YYEKEE in the germline V gene (reference sequence). V lost 0 bases to trimming and J lost 8 bases; unmatched junction nucleotides: 3. The CDR3 DNA reads TGTGCCAGCAGCTTGGAGGGACAGGGGGCCGAGCCCCAGCATTTT. Its translation: CASSLEGQGAEPQHF.

J is TRBJ1-1 and V is TRBV6-5, with no clear D. Deletions cut 7 bases from V and 10 bases from J, with 13 bases between. This CDR3 is built from 11 residues. The germline V gene has CDR1 MNHEY and CDR2 SVGAGI. DNA for the CDR3: TGTGCCAGCACCGATTTTATCAGAGCTTTCTTT. Translating gives CASTDFIRAFF.

This clone has only one observation. The CDR3 here is CASSVGRGEWINEKLFF. Written as DNA, the CDR3 is TGTGCCAGCAGCGTTGGGAGGGGGGAGTGGATTAATGAAAAACTGTTTTTT. The chain links TRBV9 to TRBJ1-4; D is perhaps TRBD1 (6 bases). CDR1 SGDLS and CDR2 YYNGEE come from the germline V gene. Trimming left V 2 bases short and J 4 bases short, with 18 bases between. This CDR3 has 17 amino acids.

This clone was observed a single time. J is TRBJ1-3 and V is TRBV29-1; TRBD1 agrees at 11 bases. CDR3 length equals 14 residues. The trim removed 7 bases at V and 2 bases at J, leaving 4 bases unmatched. The V gene's germline CDR1 is SQVTM and CDR2 ANQGSEA. The CDR3 is CSAGTGGTGNTIYF. The CDR3 DNA reads as TGCAGCGCCGGGACAGGGGGGACTGGAAACACCATATATTTT. Together with reference TRBV29-1 and TRBJ1-3, the CDR3 gives the full variable domain: SAVISQKPSRDICQRGTSLTIQCQVDSQVTMMFWYRQQPGQSLTLIATANQGSEATYESGFVIDKFPISRPNLTFSTLTVSNMSPEDSSIYLCSAGTGGTGNTIYFGEGSWLTVV.

The V gene is TRBV6-1, the J gene TRBJ2-3; 7 nucleotides agree with TRBD1. The CDR3 is made up of 13 amino acids. Germline V gene data show CDR1 as MNHNS and CDR2 as SASEGT. Trimming took 6 bases from V and 5 from J; bases not matched to a gene: 5. In DNA, the CDR3 is TGTGCCAGCAGCCACAGGGGAGTAGATACGCAGTATTTT. It codes for CASSHRGVDTQYF.

The chain employs TRBV14 and TRBJ2-3; a weak D match, TRBD2 (6 bases). Germline assignment: CDR1 SGHDN and CDR2 FVKESK. Trimming pared 6 bases from V and 0 bases from J, leaving 19 bases between. The CDR3 extends over 17 amino acids. For the CDR3, the DNA is TGTGCCAGCAGGGGGGGACGGGAACCTCCTAGCACAGATACGCAGTATTTT. It yields the protein CASRGGREPPSTDTQYF.

This clone was seen just once. The rearrangement links TRBV6-6 to TRBJ2-2, with D maybe TRBD2 (5 bases). This CDR3 is 14 amino acids long. Germline CDR1 and CDR2: MNHNY and SVGAGI (reference sequence). Trimming pared 7 bases from V and 1 base from J, leaving 10 bases between. The CDR3 DNA reads TGTGCCAGCATCCTGGCGGGGAACACCGGGGAGCTGTTTTTT. This translates into CASILAGNTGELFF.